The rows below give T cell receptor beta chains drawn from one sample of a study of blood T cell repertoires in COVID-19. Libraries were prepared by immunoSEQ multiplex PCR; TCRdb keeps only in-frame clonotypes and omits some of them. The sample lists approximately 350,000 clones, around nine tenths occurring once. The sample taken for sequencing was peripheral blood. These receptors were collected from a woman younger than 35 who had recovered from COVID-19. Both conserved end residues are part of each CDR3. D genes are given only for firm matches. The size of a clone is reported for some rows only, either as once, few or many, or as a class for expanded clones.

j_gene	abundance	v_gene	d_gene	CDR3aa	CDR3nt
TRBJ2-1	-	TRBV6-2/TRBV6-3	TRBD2	CASSYSPPGLAGYNEQFF	TGTGCCAGCAGCTACTCGCCTCCGGGACTAGCGGGATACAATGAGCAGTTCTTC
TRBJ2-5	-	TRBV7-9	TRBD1	CASSLGDRVETQYF	TGTGCCAGCAGCTTAGGGGACAGGGTGGAGACCCAGTACTTC
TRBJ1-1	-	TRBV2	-	CASRLWQGGTEAFF	TGTGCCAGCAGGCTCTGGCAGGGAGGGACGGAAGCTTTCTTT
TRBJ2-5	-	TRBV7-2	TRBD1	CASSPTDRDQETQYF	TGTGCCAGCAGCCCGACCGACAGGGACCAAGAGACCCAGTACTTC
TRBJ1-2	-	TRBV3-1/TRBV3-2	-	CASSQQDTYYGYTF	TGTGCCAGCAGCCAACAGGACACCTACTATGGCTACACCTTC
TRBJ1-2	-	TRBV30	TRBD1	CAWSATGDGYGYTF	TGTGCCTGGAGTGCCACAGGGGACGGCTATGGCTACACCTTC
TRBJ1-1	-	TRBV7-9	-	CASSRRAATVEAFF	TGTGCCAGCAGCCGCAGAGCAGCCACAGTTGAAGCTTTCTTT
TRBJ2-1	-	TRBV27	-	CASSFKQPGGPYYNEQFF	TGTGCCAGCAGTTTCAAGCAACCAGGCGGGCCTTATTACAATGAGCAGTTCTTC
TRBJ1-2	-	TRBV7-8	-	CASSLGNRVTSGGYTF	TGTGCCAGCAGCTTAGGTAACAGGGTAACCAGCGGTGGCTACACCTTC
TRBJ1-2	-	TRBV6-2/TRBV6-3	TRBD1	CASSLFGDRVYGYTF	TGTGCCAGCAGCCTCTTCGGGGACAGGGTCTATGGCTACACCTTC
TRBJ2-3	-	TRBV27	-	CASQRERTTDTQYF	TGTGCCAGCCAAAGGGAGCGGACCACAGATACGCAGTATTTT
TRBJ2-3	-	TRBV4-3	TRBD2	CASSQGASGSSADTQYF	TGCGCCAGCAGCCAGGGAGCTAGCGGGAGTTCTGCAGATACGCAGTATTTT
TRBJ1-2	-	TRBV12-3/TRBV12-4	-	CASSPGTTGHTF	TGTGCCAGCAGTCCCGGGACAACGGGGCACACCTTC
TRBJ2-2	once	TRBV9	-	CASRGGASERTGELFF	TGTGCCAGCAGGGGGGGGGCTAGCGAAAGGACCGGGGAGCTGTTTTTT
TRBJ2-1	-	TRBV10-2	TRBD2	CASSEISGPSYNEQFF	TGCGCCAGCAGTGAGATTAGCGGGCCCTCCTACAATGAGCAGTTCTTC
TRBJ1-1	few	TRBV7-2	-	CASSLVTGSTEAFF	TGTGCCAGCAGCTTAGTCACGGGGTCAACTGAAGCTTTCTTT
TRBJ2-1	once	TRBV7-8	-	CASHRISEQIYNEQFF	TGTGCCAGCCACCGAATTAGCGAACAAATCTACAATGAGCAGTTCTTC
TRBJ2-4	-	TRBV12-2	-	CASRFPALAKNIQYF	TGTGCAAGTCGCTTTCCAGCGTTAGCCAAAAACATTCAGTACTTC
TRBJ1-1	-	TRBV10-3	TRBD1	CAISESRQGSRTEAFF	TGTGCCATCAGTGAGTCGAGACAGGGGAGTAGGACTGAAGCTTTCTTT
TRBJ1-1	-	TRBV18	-	CASSPLDSAEAFF	TGTGCCAGCTCACCACTGGACAGTGCTGAAGCTTTCTTT
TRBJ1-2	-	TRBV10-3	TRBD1	CAIRPTGGAFGYTF	TGTGCCATCAGACCGACAGGGGGCGCTTTCGGCTACACCTTC
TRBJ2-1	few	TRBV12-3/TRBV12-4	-	CASSLGVHEQFF	TGTGCCAGCAGTTTAGGCGTCCATGAGCAGTTCTTC
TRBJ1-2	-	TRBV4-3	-	CASSRRDGANYGYTF	TGCGCCAGCAGCCGCCGTGACGGGGCTAACTATGGCTACACCTTC
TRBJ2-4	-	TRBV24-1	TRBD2	CATSDSGGVAQYF	TGTGCCACCAGTGATTCTGGGGGGGTCGCCCAGTACTTC
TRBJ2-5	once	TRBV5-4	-	CASSFRDQETQYF	TGTGCCAGCAGCTTCAGGGATCAAGAGACCCAGTACTTC
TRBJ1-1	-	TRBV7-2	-	CASNYRENTEAFF	TGTGCCAGCAACTACCGGGAGAACACTGAAGCTTTCTTT
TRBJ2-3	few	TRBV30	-	CAWNTGDTQYF	TGTGCCTGGAATACGGGAGATACGCAGTATTTT
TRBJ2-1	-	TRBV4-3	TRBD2	CASSQPGTSGSYGTFYEQFF	TGCGCCAGCAGCCAACCCGGGACTAGCGGGAGTTATGGCACTTTCTATGAGCAGTTCTTC
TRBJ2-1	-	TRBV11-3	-	CASSKGVGGPNEQFF	TGTGCCAGCAGCAAAGGGGTCGGCGGACCCAATGAGCAGTTCTTC
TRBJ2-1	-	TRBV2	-	CASRFSGPTYNEQFF	TGTGCCAGCAGATTTAGCGGACCCACCTACAATGAGCAGTTCTTC
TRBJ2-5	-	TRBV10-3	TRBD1	CAISEPTGQGGETQYF	TGTGCCATCAGTGAGCCGACGGGACAGGGCGGGGAGACCCAGTACTTC
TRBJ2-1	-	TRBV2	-	CASSVGGESYNEQFF	TGTGCCAGCAGTGTAGGCGGGGAGTCCTACAATGAGCAGTTCTTC
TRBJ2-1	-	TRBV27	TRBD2	CASSPGLGGISMIF	TGTGCCAGCAGTCCGGGACTAGGGGGTATCAGTATGATCTTC
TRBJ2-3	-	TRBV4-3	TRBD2	CASSQDLAGLGTDTQYF	TGCGCCAGCAGCCAAGATTTGGCGGGACTAGGTACAGATACGCAGTATTTT
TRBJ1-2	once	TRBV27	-	CASSLYPAGKGYGYTF	TGTGCCAGCAGTTTATACCCCGCAGGGAAGGGCTATGGCTACACCTTC
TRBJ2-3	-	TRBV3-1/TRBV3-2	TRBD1	CASSTRTGPGDTQYF	TGTGCCAGCAGCACTCGGACAGGACCGGGGGATACGCAGTATTTT
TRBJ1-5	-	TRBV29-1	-	CSVRRAADQPQHF	TGCAGCGTGAGGAGGGCAGCGGATCAGCCCCAGCATTTT
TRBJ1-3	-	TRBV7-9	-	CASSLGLTAGNTIYF	TGTGCCAGCAGCTTAGGACTGACAGCTGGAAACACCATATATTTT
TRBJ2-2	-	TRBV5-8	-	CASRIATGELFF	TGTGCCAGCAGGATAGCCACCGGGGAGCTGTTTTTT
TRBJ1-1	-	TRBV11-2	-	CASSLVSGAVNTEAFF	TGTGCCAGCAGCTTAGTTTCAGGTGCAGTGAACACTGAAGCTTTCTTT
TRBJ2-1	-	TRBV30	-	CAWSFRYNEQFF	TGTGCCTGGAGTTTCAGGTACAATGAGCAGTTCTTC
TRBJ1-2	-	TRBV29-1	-	CSVEGQGRYGYTF	TGCAGCGTTGAGGGCCAGGGGAGATATGGCTACACCTTC
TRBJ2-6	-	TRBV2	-	CASSSTTGHILTF	TGTGCCAGCAGTAGTACCACGGGACATATCCTGACTTTC
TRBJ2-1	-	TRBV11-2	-	CASSSDSSYNEQFF	TGTGCCAGCAGCTCTGACAGCTCCTACAATGAGCAGTTCTTC
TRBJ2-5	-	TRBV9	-	CASSVSRGLQETQYF	TGTGCCAGCAGCGTGTCCCGGGGACTCCAGGAGACCCAGTACTTC
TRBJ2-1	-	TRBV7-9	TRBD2	CASSLDTSGSYNEQFF	TGTGCCAGCAGCTTAGATACTAGCGGTTCCTACAATGAGCAGTTCTTC
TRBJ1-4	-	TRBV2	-	CASIRTGGEKLFF	TGTGCCAGCATTCGAACGGGGGGTGAAAAACTGTTTTTT
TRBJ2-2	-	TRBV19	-	CATNRETGGELFF	TGTGCCACCAATCGGGAGACGGGCGGGGAGCTGTTTTTT
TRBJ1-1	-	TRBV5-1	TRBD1	CASSAERGRPTEAFF	TGCGCCAGCAGCGCCGAGAGGGGGCGACCCACTGAAGCTTTCTTT
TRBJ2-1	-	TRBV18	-	CASSLGKRLTYNEQFF	TGTGCCAGCTCACTAGGGAAGCGGCTAACCTACAATGAGCAGTTCTTC
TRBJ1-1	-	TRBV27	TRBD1	CASSFRQGAEAFF	TGTGCCAGCAGTTTCCGACAGGGGGCTGAAGCTTTCTTT
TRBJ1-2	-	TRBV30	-	CAWSGGKGGYTF	TGTGCCTGGAGCGGGGGGAAGGGAGGCTACACCTTC
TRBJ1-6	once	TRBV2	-	CASAPEARYSPLHF	TGTGCCAGCGCCCCGGAGGCACGCTATTCACCCCTCCACTTT
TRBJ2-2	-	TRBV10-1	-	CASSELGGTNTGELFF	TGCGCCAGCAGTGAGTTAGGGGGTACGAACACCGGGGAGCTGTTTTTT
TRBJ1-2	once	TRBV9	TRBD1	CASSVAPEDRGYGYTF	TGTGCCAGCAGCGTAGCCCCCGAGGACAGGGGCTATGGCTACACCTTC